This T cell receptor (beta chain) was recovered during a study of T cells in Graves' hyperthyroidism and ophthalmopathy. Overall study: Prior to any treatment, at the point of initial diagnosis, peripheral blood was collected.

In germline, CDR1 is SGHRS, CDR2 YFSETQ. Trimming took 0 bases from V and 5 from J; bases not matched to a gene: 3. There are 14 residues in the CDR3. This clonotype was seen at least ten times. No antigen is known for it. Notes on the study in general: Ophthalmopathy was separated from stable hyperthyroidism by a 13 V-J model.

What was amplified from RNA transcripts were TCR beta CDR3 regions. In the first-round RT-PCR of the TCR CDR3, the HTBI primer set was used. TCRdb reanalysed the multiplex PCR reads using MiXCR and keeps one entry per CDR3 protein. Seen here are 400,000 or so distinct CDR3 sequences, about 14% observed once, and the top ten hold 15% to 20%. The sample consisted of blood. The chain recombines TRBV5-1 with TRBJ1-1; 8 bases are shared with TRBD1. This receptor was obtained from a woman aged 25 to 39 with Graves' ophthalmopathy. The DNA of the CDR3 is TGCGCCAGCAGCTTGGCAGGGGGCTTGACTGAAGCTTTCTTT. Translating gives CASSLAGGLTEAFF. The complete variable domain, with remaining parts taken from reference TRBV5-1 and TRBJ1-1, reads KAGVTQTPRYLIKTRGQQVTLSCSPISGHRSVSWYQQTPGQGLQFLFEYFSETQRNKGNFPGRFSGRQFSNSRSEMNVSTLELGDSALYLCASSLAGGLTEAFFGQGTRLTVV.